A single sample is the source of the 30 T cell receptor beta chains below, sequenced in a study of shared clonotypes between healthy human individuals (dated by TCRdb to 2019 to 2021). The library relied on the immunoSEQ multiplex PCR assay. Entries here come from immuneACCESS through TCRdb and include only in-frame sequences with V and J called. Some clones fail to appear in such tables; in the studies checked, an unresolved V gene covers under half of the shortfall, and the cause of the remainder is unknown. Present in this sample are approximately 180,000 clones, over 85% of which were seen just once. The biggest ten clones account for around 0.067% of the sample. Sequencing used naive CD4+ T cells sorted from blood. According to the study, the label for this sample's cell subset or site signals: CD45RA+ positively selected. These receptors all come from a woman younger than 45 in good health.

For the CDR3, the DNA is TGTGCCAGCAGCTTAATTGGGACTAACGGGAACACCGGGGAGCTGTTTTTT. It is translated as CASSLIGTNGNTGELFF. The J gene is TRBJ2-2, the V gene TRBV7-2, with 7 bases fitting TRBD2. The V and J ends lost 2 bases and 1 base, in that order; junction bases with no gene match: 7. CDR1 is SGHTA, CDR2 FQGNSA, per germline. The CDR3 covers 17 residues. The whole variable domain, remainder taken from reference TRBV7-2 and TRBJ2-2, is GAGVSQSPSNKVTEKGKDVELRCDPISGHTALYWYRQSLGQGLEFLIYFQGNSAPDKSGLPSDRFSAERTGGSVSTLTIQRTQQEDSAVYLCASSLIGTNGNTGELFFGEGSRLTVL.

The V call is TRBV7-9, the J call TRBJ2-1; 7 bases are a match to TRBD2. Germline V gene lookup returns CDR1 SEHNR and CDR2 FQNEAQ (reference sequence). This CDR3 has 19 residues. The V gene end was trimmed by 5 bases and the J gene end by 0 bases; junction bases not matched to a gene: 16. In DNA form, the CDR3 reads TGTGCCAGCAGCCCTAGACTACCCATAGCGGGTGGCTCCTACAATGAGCAGTTCTTC. Protein: CASSPRLPIAGGSYNEQFF.

The chain uses TRBV18 and TRBJ1-2; D unresolved. Deletions cut 3 bases from V and 8 bases from J, with 13 bases between. This CDR3 has 13 amino acids. Per the germline V gene, CDR1 is KGHSH and CDR2 is LQKENI. The CDR3 sequence is CASSPDPKRGYTF. The CDR3 nucleotides are TGTGCCAGCTCACCCGACCCAAAGAGGGGCTACACCTTC.

The chain recombines TRBV19 with TRBJ1-5, with 7 bases identical to TRBD1. V shed 4 bases, J shed 7 bases, and the junction held 7 bases outside the gene matches. From germline, CDR1 is LNHDA and CDR2 SQIVND (reference sequence). The CDR3 covers 14 residues. The CDR3 DNA reads as TGTGCCAGTAGTAGAGGGGGCAGCGGACAGCCCCAGCATTTT. Protein sequence: CASSRGGSGQPQHF.

This clone was counted a single time. The chain carries TRBV27 and TRBJ2-5, with 9 bases that match TRBD2. The assigned J gene may be wrong: the sequence end matches TRBJ2-7 better. This CDR3 region has 17 residues. Per germline, CDR1 MNHEY and CDR2 SMNVEV (reference sequence). The CDR3 bases are TGTGCCAGCAGGGAAAACGAAGCGGGAGGACTACCCTACGAGCAGTACTTC. Translated, it gives CASRENEAGGLPYEQYF.

This chain uses TRBV19 with TRBJ1-2; D gene unclear. There are 13 residues in the CDR3. Germline V gene sequence: CDR1 LNHDA, CDR2 SQIVND (reference sequence). V dropped 4 bases and J dropped 3 bases, with 9 bases sitting between them. Here the CDR3 DNA reads TGTGCCAGTAGTACGCGGAACTACTATGGCTACACCTTC. This codes for CASSTRNYYGYTF.

This chain links TRBV14 with TRBJ2-1, with D uncertain. Germline V gives CDR1 SGHDN, CDR2 FVKESK. V was shortened by 4 bases and J by 3 bases, with 10 bases between the two germline ends. CDR3 length: 14 residues. Here the CDR3 reads CASSPKANYNEQFF. For the CDR3, the DNA is TGTGCCAGCAGCCCCAAAGCTAACTACAATGAGCAGTTCTTC.

The chain couples TRBV28 to TRBJ2-7; TRBD2 is a possible D gene (6 bases). Germline CDR1 reads MDHEN; CDR2 reads SYDVKM. The germline V and J ends were trimmed by 7 bases and 0 bases, with 16 bases remaining between them. This CDR3 contains 15 residues. The DNA for the CDR3 is TGTGCCAGCACCCCGTGGGGGAGGTACTCCTACGAGCAGTACTTC. The encoded protein is CASTPWGRYSYEQYF.

This clone was found once. V usage is TRBV7-2 and J usage is TRBJ1-1; maybe TRBD1 (5 bases). V lost 5 bases and J 1 base, leaving 8 bases between the germline ends. There are 13 residues in the CDR3. Per the germline V gene, CDR1 is SGHTA and CDR2 is FQGNSA. Written as DNA, the CDR3 is TGTGCCAGCAGCCCGCAGGGGAACACTGAAGCTTTCTTT. Its translation is CASSPQGNTEAFF.

V gene TRBV4-2 combines with J gene TRBJ2-5, with D perhaps matching TRBD2 (6 bases). The end of the DNA is better explained by TRBJ2-7, so the J call may be wrong. This CDR3 comprises 15 residues. The germline V gene encodes CDR1 LGHNA and CDR2 YNFKEQ. CDR3 coding DNA: TGTGCCAGCAGCCAAGCTTGGCGGGATACCTACGAGCAGTACTTC. Its protein product is CASSQAWRDTYEQYF.

The chain employs TRBV9 and TRBJ2-1, with 9 bases aligning to TRBD2. Germline CDR1 SGDLS, CDR2 YYNGEE. The V and J ends lost 0 bases and 10 bases, in that order; junction bases with no gene match: 8. The CDR3 consists of 15 residues. CDR3 bases: TGTGCCAGCAGCGTAGAGATTAGCGGGAGCTCGGAGCAGTTCTTC. Translation: CASSVEISGSSEQFF.

This clone was recorded only once. The chain combines TRBV6-5 with TRBJ1-2, with a possible D match to TRBD1 (5 bases). Trimming took off 6 bases at V and 7 bases at J, with 21 bases between the two ends. The CDR3 totals 15 residues. Germline V gene lookup returns CDR1 MNHEY and CDR2 SVGAGI. CDR3 in amino acids: CASRTLSGGRSGYTF. The CDR3 nucleotides read TGTGCCAGCAGGACTCTCAGTGGGGGAAGAAGTGGCTACACCTTC.

This chain connects TRBV27 to TRBJ1-1; TRBD1 agrees at 9 bases. Per the germline V gene, CDR1 is MNHEY and CDR2 is SMNVEV (reference sequence). CDR3 length equals 14 residues. V trimming: 11 bases; J trimming: 4 bases; junction bases outside the gene matches: 11. The DNA for the CDR3 is TGTGCCGCAACACAGGGGGCGCGGGGCACTGAAGCTTTCTTT. Encoded protein: CAATQGARGTEAFF.

There are a few counts of this clone. The gene calls are TRBV6-1 and TRBJ2-7; 7 bases align to TRBD1. The V and J ends lost 8 bases and 4 bases, in that order; junction bases with no gene match: 5. Germline assignment: CDR1 MNHNS and CDR2 SASEGT. The CDR3 is 12 residues long. This chain's CDR3 is CASGQGEYEQYF. The CDR3 coding sequence is TGTGCCAGCGGGCAGGGGGAATACGAGCAGTACTTC.

This chain uses TRBV7-2 with TRBJ2-7, with D perhaps assigned TRBD1 or TRBD2 (5 bases each). CDR3 length: 16 residues. Trimming took off 4 bases at V and 0 bases at J, with 16 bases between the two ends. The germline V gene encodes CDR1 SGHTA and CDR2 FQGNSA. Written as DNA, the CDR3 is TGTGCCAGCAGCTCCTATGGGACCGTCAGCTCCTACGAGCAGTACTTC. This encodes CASSSYGTVSSYEQYF.

The chain uses TRBV18 and TRBJ2-1; D not certain. This CDR3 has 12 amino acids. V was trimmed by 0 bases and J by 5 bases, leaving 2 bases between them. CDR1 is KGHSH, CDR2 LQKENI, per germline. The DNA of the CDR3 is TGTGCCAGCTCACCACCCAACAATGAGCAGTTCTTC. Protein: CASSPPNNEQFF.

This clone has only one observation. The chain is built from TRBV28 and TRBJ2-1; TRBD2 matches at 9 bases. The junction had 6 bases not matched to a gene; V was cut back by 1 base and J by 8 bases. This CDR3 region has 15 residues. Germline V gene sequence: CDR1 MDHEN, CDR2 SYDVKM. CDR3: CASSLLAGGQYEQFF. The CDR3 DNA follows: TGTGCCAGCAGTTTATTGGCGGGAGGGCAGTATGAGCAGTTCTTC. Full variable domain (outside the CDR3, taken from reference TRBV28 and TRBJ2-1): DVKVTQSSRYLVKRTGEKVFLECVQDMDHENMFWYRQDPGLGLRLIYFSYDVKMKEKGDIPEGYSVSREKKERFSLILESASTNQTSMYLCASSLLAGGQYEQFFGPGTRLTVL.

This chain joins TRBV18 and TRBJ2-1; TRBD2 matches at 14 bases. The germline V gene has CDR1 KGHSH and CDR2 LQKENI. V lost 3 bases to trimming and J lost 3 bases; unmatched junction nucleotides: 10. CDR3 length: 19 amino acids. The CDR3 reads CASSPTTSGRGLGYNEQFF. As DNA, the CDR3 is TGTGCCAGCTCACCGACGACTAGCGGGAGGGGGCTGGGCTACAATGAGCAGTTCTTC.

The gene calls are TRBV18 and TRBJ2-7; a possible D gene is TRBD1 (5 bases). Germline assignment: CDR1 KGHSH and CDR2 LQKENI. V lost 6 bases and J lost 9, with 18 bases in between. CDR3 length equals 13 residues. Here the CDR3 reads CASSATDDRRQYF. CDR3 sequence (DNA): TGTGCCAGCTCGGCTACTGATGACAGAAGGCAGTACTTC.

In nucleotides, the CDR3 is TGTGCCAGCAGCTCCCAGACAGGGGGCGGACAGCCCCAGCATTTT. Translated: CASSSQTGGGQPQHF. This chain links TRBV7-8 with TRBJ1-5; 10 bases match TRBD1. The CDR3 sequence is 15 residues long. CDR1 and CDR2 from the germline V gene are SGHVS and FQNEAQ. Trimming removed 4 bases from V and 7 bases from J; junction bases left unmatched: 7.

The rearrangement uses TRBV5-1 and TRBJ2-1, with D tentatively TRBD1 (6 bases). In germline, CDR1 is SGHRS, CDR2 YFSETQ. This CDR3 has 16 amino acids. The germline V and J ends were trimmed by 6 bases and 6 bases, with 22 bases remaining between them. As DNA, the CDR3 is TGCGCCAGCAATCCCCAACAGGGCTTTAACCGCAATGAGCAGTTCTTC. It yields the protein CASNPQQGFNRNEQFF.

This clone showed up just once. The V call is TRBV19, the J call TRBJ2-7; 9 bases agree with TRBD1. V trimming: 3 bases; J trimming: 5 bases; junction bases outside the gene matches: 8. The CDR3 runs 15 residues. Germline values: CDR1 LNHDA, CDR2 SQIVND (reference sequence). The CDR3 loop is CASSIPGQGIDEQYF. CDR3 coding DNA: TGTGCCAGTAGTATCCCGGGACAGGGTATTGACGAGCAGTACTTC.

This rearrangement joins TRBV14 to TRBJ1-3; 8 bases agree with TRBD1. The germline gives CDR1 SGHDN, CDR2 FVKESK. Trimming at V came to 3 bases and at J to 3 bases, leaving 7 bases not matched to a gene. The CDR3 length is 16 residues. The CDR3 DNA sequence: TGTGCCAGCAGCCAGGGCAGGGGGCCAGGTGGAAACACCATATATTTT. Protein sequence: CASSQGRGPGGNTIYF.

CDR3 bases: TGTGCCATCAGTGAGTCGGCAGGCCCCCAAGAGACCCAGTACTTC. It specifies CAISESAGPQETQYF. The chain employs TRBV10-3 and TRBJ2-5; D ambiguous. There are 15 residues in the CDR3. Germline CDR1 ENHRY, CDR2 SYGVKD. Trimming pared 0 bases from V and 1 base from J, leaving 9 bases between.

V and J are TRBV19 and TRBJ1-5; D is unclear. CDR3 size: 15 residues. Deletions cut 6 bases from V and 1 base from J, with 13 bases between. Germline V gene sequence: CDR1 LNHDA, CDR2 SQIVND (reference sequence). In nucleotides, the CDR3 is TGTGCCAGTAGGCCCGTGGGTTGGAGCAATCAGCCCCAGCATTTT. Translated: CASRPVGWSNQPQHF. The full variable domain, rest sourced from reference TRBV19 and TRBJ1-5, is DGGITQSPKYLFRKEGQNVTLSCEQNLNHDAMYWYRQDPGQGLRLIYYSQIVNDFQKGDIAEGYSVSREKKESFPLTVTSAQKNPTAFYLCASRPVGWSNQPQHFGDGTRLSIL.

This rearrangement joins TRBV28 to TRBJ2-7; TRBD1 aligns across 7 bases. Germline V CDR1 and CDR2: MDHEN, SYDVKM. This CDR3 is 13 amino acids long. V trimming: 6 bases; J trimming: 5 bases; junction bases outside the gene matches: 7. CDR3 in DNA: TGTGCCAGCAGCCTGGACAGGAATCACGAGCAGTACTTC. Amino acids: CASSLDRNHEQYF.

The J gene is TRBJ1-1, the V gene TRBV14; TRBD1 matches at 9 bases. The CDR3 runs 13 residues. The junction had 3 bases not matched to a gene; V was cut back by 3 bases and J by 7 bases. From germline, CDR1 is SGHDN and CDR2 FVKESK. The CDR3 reads CASSQQTGGEAFF. The DNA for the CDR3 is TGTGCCAGCAGCCAGCAGACAGGGGGTGAAGCTTTCTTT.

The chain employs TRBV10-3 and TRBJ2-3, with TRBD2 matching 10 bases. The germline V gene encodes CDR1 ENHRY and CDR2 SYGVKD. The CDR3 runs 15 residues. V gave up 5 bases and J gave up 3 bases; unmatched junction bases: 5. The CDR3 region has the DNA TGTGCCATCAGTCAGGGGACTAGCGCGACAGATACGCAGTATTTT. It specifies CAISQGTSATDTQYF.

This CDR3 is CASSLAGTGAYEQYF. For the CDR3, the DNA is TGCGCCAGCAGCTTGGCGGGGACAGGAGCCTACGAGCAGTACTTC. The chain combines TRBV5-1 with TRBJ2-7; 8 bases align to TRBD1. This CDR3 spans 15 amino acids. CDR1 is SGHRS, CDR2 YFSETQ, per germline. J lost 2 bases, V lost 0 bases, and 4 bases had no gene match.

This chain links TRBV19 with TRBJ1-5; 7 positions match TRBD1. The CDR3 runs 15 residues. The V segment lost 3 bases and the J segment 6 bases; nucleotides outside the gene matches: 8. Germline-derived CDR1 and CDR2 are LNHDA and SQIVND (reference sequence). The CDR3 nucleotides are TGTGCCAGTAGTATCCGATCAGGGGGTGGTCAGCCCCAGCATTTT. The encoded protein is CASSIRSGGGQPQHF.